This TCR beta chain was recorded in a study of molecular identifiers for immune sequencing clone quantification. Study-wide results and caveats: Barcodes shared by identical TCR molecules could lead to underestimated sizes of highly expanded clones. Clones that had above 20 RNA copies took up over 99% of effector molecules but under 1% in naive cells.

CDR3 length: 13 amino acids. V lost 7 bases and J 0 bases, leaving 13 bases between the germline ends. Germline V gene sequence: CDR1 SQVTM, CDR2 ANQGSEA. For this clonotype: Its antigen is currently unknown.

Previously described methods and listed TCR primers were used for bulk TCR libraries. TCRdb used MiXCR to reprocess the PCR reads, holding one entry per CDR3 protein. The repertoire holds approximately 100,000 distinct CDR3 sequences, with approximately 40% as singletons. The clonotype originates from a human donor in good health. Some libraries in this study had Jurkat cell RNA spiked in. The material sequenced was naive CD8+ T cells from blood, with Jurkat cell RNA spiked in. Specified subset: FACS-sorted CD8+CD4-CCR7+CD45RA+ naive T cells. The chain carries TRBV29-1 and TRBJ2-7; no clear D. CDR3 DNA sequence: TGCAGCGATGTCGGTCACCGCTCCTACGAGCAGTACTTC. Protein sequence: CSDVGHRSYEQYF.